A single sample gave rise to the 26 T cell receptor beta chains below, sequenced in a study of metastatic and nonmetastatic thyroid tumors. TCRdb re-called clones via MiXCR from the PCR reads. The sample includes about 14,000 clones, approximately 3.8% of them seen just once. No patient had received any treatment before thyroid surgery. Sample: tumor tissue. The receptors stem from a female donor with papillary thyroid cancer or a benign thyroid nodule (not recorded which). Some clones in this sample may be carry-over from other donors' samples.

By share of the sample, this clone is medium-sized. CDR3 in amino acids: CASSPIDRGNTEAFF. CDR3 bases: TGCGCCAGCAGCCCGATAGACAGGGGGAACACTGAAGCTTTCTTT. The rearrangement links TRBV5-1 to TRBJ1-1; TRBD1 aligns across 8 bases. CDR1 SGHRS and CDR2 YFSETQ come from the germline V gene. This CDR3 is 15 amino acids long. The trim removed 4 bases at V and 1 base at J, leaving 6 bases unmatched.

In this sample, this clone turned up a few times. The chain recombines TRBV20-1 with TRBJ1-3; a possible D gene is TRBD1 (6 bases). V gave up 0 bases and J gave up 6 bases, with 12 bases separating them. CDR1 is DFQATT, CDR2 SNEGSKA, per germline (reference sequence). This CDR3 spans 14 amino acids. CDR3 sequence: CSARDGAGENTIYF. The DNA for the CDR3 is TGCAGTGCTAGAGATGGGGCAGGGGAAAACACCATATATTTT.

V gene TRBV6-2 or TRBV6-3 combines with J gene TRBJ2-3; D may be TRBD1 (5 bases). CDR1 is MNHEY, CDR2 SVGEGT, per germline. The length of the CDR3 is 12 residues. Trimming removed 6 bases at V and 6 bases at J, with 10 bases between. The CDR3: CASRLQGDTQYF. The CDR3, as DNA: TGTGCCAGCAGACTCCAGGGTGATACGCAGTATTTT.

There are a few counts of this clone. The gene calls are TRBV30 and TRBJ1-3, with D unresolved. The germline gives CDR1 GTSNPN, CDR2 SVGIG (reference sequence). The CDR3 has 13 residues. The ends were cut back, 2 bases at V and 3 bases at J, with 8 bases in the middle. CDR3 protein: CAWSSDGGNTIYF. The CDR3 region has the DNA TGTGCCTGGAGTTCTGACGGTGGAAACACCATATATTTT.

V and J are TRBV6-1 and TRBJ1-1; D may be TRBD1 (6 bases). The CDR3 consists of 13 residues. The ends were cut back, 11 bases at V and 5 bases at J, with 18 bases in the middle. Germline CDR1 is MNHNS and CDR2 is SASEGT. The DNA of the CDR3 is TGTGCCTCCATAGGAGGGGGAGGGACTGAAGCTTTCTTT. It specifies CASIGGGGTEAFF.

This clone was counted between two and nine times. The CDR3 bases are TGTGCCAGCAGTGAAATGGCGGGAAGAGGCGATGAGCAGTTCTTC. Its protein product is CASSEMAGRGDEQFF. The J gene is TRBJ2-1, the V gene TRBV6-1; a weak D match, TRBD2 (6 bases). Germline-derived CDR1 and CDR2 are MNHNS and SASEGT. Deletions cut 2 bases from V and 8 bases from J, with 16 bases between. This CDR3 region has 15 residues.

V is TRBV28 and J is TRBJ2-3; 9 bases fit TRBD2. Germline CDR1 MDHEN, CDR2 SYDVKM. This CDR3 comprises 16 residues. Trimming took 4 bases from V and 4 from J; bases not matched to a gene: 9. CDR3 sequence (DNA): TGTGCCAGCAGTTCGATAGCGGGAGAGGATGCAGATACGCAGTATTTT. Its translation: CASSSIAGEDADTQYF.

This clone was observed a few times. This rearrangement joins TRBV6-2 or TRBV6-3 to TRBJ2-1; the D gene is possibly TRBD1 (6 bases). V was trimmed by 7 bases and J by 16 bases, leaving 17 bases between them. The germline gives CDR1 MNHEY, CDR2 SVGEGT. The CDR3 is 11 amino acids. As DNA, the CDR3 is TGTGCCAGCAAAATCGGGGACATTGTCTTCTTC. Translating gives CASKIGDIVFF.

A few counts support this clone. The CDR3 coding sequence is TGTGCCAGCAACAGGTTTGAGGCTAACTATGGCTACACCTTC. Protein product: CASNRFEANYGYTF. The V gene is TRBV6-1, the J gene TRBJ1-2, with a possible D match to TRBD1 (5 bases). The V end was cut by 7 bases, the J end by 0 bases, with 12 bases between. The germline V gene encodes CDR1 MNHNS and CDR2 SASEGT. The CDR3 length is 14 residues.

This clone was seen a few times. The chain has TRBV12-3 or TRBV12-4 and TRBJ1-6; maybe TRBD1 (5 bases). The V end lost 2 bases, the J end lost 8 bases, and 13 bases lay between the germline ends. The CDR3 totals 15 residues. DNA of the CDR3: TGTGCCAGCAGTTTATCGGCCCTAGGGGATTCACCCCTCCACTTT. Translation: CASSLSALGDSPLHF.

This clone was seen a few times. The V gene is TRBV27, the J gene TRBJ1-2, with 8 bases fitting TRBD1. There are 14 residues in the CDR3. Trimming took 2 bases from V and 2 from J; bases not matched to a gene: 1. Germline V gives CDR1 MNHEY, CDR2 SMNVEV (reference sequence). CDR3 sequence reads: CASSLQGANYGYTF. The CDR3 DNA sequence: TGTGCCAGCAGTTTACAGGGGGCAAACTATGGCTACACCTTC.

This clone was observed a handful of times. The V gene is TRBV6-1, the J gene TRBJ1-2; 7 bases match TRBD1. In germline, CDR1 is MNHNS, CDR2 SASEGT. The CDR3 has 16 amino acids. V was clipped by 5 bases and J by 5 bases; unmatched bases: 14. CDR3 in DNA: TGTGCCAGCAGTCCCACCTTCTACAGGGGCCTGTATGGCTACACCTTC. Amino acids: CASSPTFYRGLYGYTF.

The sample holds many counts of this clone. V usage is TRBV7-8 and J usage is TRBJ1-5; the match to TRBD1 covers 7 bases. The germline gives CDR1 SGHVS, CDR2 FQNEAQ. V was clipped by 1 base and J by 4 bases; unmatched bases: 1. The CDR3 contains 14 residues. CDR3 sequence: CASSLGDSNQPQHF. CDR3 bases: TGTGCCAGCAGCTTAGGGGACAGTAATCAGCCCCAGCATTTT.

This clone was seen only a few times. The genes are TRBV6-1 and TRBJ2-2; D is ambiguous. Trimming stripped 4 bases from V and 4 bases from J, with 10 bases between. The germline V gene encodes CDR1 MNHNS and CDR2 SASEGT. The CDR3 has 14 amino acids. The CDR3 here is CASSGRLGTGELFF. The CDR3 coding sequence is TGTGCCAGCAGTGGGCGTTTGGGCACCGGGGAGCTGTTTTTT.

There are a few counts of this clone. The chain couples TRBV3-1 to TRBJ2-1, with D hard to call. Between the trimmed V and J ends, which lost 1 base and 4 bases, there was a span of 5 bases. Germline V lookup: CDR1 LGHDT, CDR2 YNNKEL (reference sequence). The CDR3 covers 13 residues. This CDR3 is CASSQAFYNEQFF. In DNA form, the CDR3 reads TGTGCCAGCAGCCAAGCTTTTTACAATGAGCAGTTCTTC.

This chain connects TRBV20-1 to TRBJ2-7; TRBD1 aligns across 8 bases. From germline, CDR1 is DFQATT and CDR2 SNEGSKA (reference sequence). The CDR3 totals 12 residues. J was trimmed by 5 bases and V by 6 bases; bases with no gene match: 6. The CDR3: CSALRGHDEQYF. CDR3 nucleotide sequence: TGCAGTGCCCTCAGGGGGCACGACGAGCAGTACTTC.

Of note for this clone: One end of the junction does not line up with germline, which may come from a read error. The J gene is TRBJ1-2, the V gene TRBV28, with 7 bases identical to TRBD1. Germline CDR1 reads MDHEN; CDR2 reads SYDVKM. This CDR3 comprises 12 residues. As DNA, the CDR3 is TGTGCCAGCACTTTAACAGGGGATGGCTACACATTC. Residues: CASTLTGDGYTF.

The V gene is TRBV11-3, the J gene TRBJ2-2; the D is unclear. The CDR3 sequence is 16 residues long. V was cut by 2 bases and J by 0 bases, with 10 bases left in between. Germline CDR1 reads SGHNT; CDR2 reads YENEEA. CDR3 sequence (DNA): TGTGCCAGCAGCTTAATATCTCAAACGAACACCGGGGAGCTGTTTTTT. Amino acids: CASSLISQTNTGELFF. Full variable domain (rest looked up from reference TRBV11-3 and TRBJ2-2): EAGVVQSPRYKIIEKKQPVAFWCNPISGHNTLYWYLQNLGQGPELLIRYENEEAVDDSQLPKDRFSAERLKGVDSTLKIQPAELGDSAVYLCASSLISQTNTGELFFGEGSRLTVL.

On this clone itself: With a much larger clone just one base away, this may be a read error. The sample has other DNA sequences that encode this CDR3 too. The chain carries TRBV20-1 and TRBJ1-2; the match to TRBD1 covers 9 bases. The CDR3 runs to 15 residues. Germline-derived CDR1 and CDR2 are DFQATT and SNEGSKA (reference sequence). CDR3 loop: CSATSPGTGHYGYTF. Here the CDR3 DNA reads TGCAGTGCTACCAGTCCCGGGACAGGGCACTATGGCTACACCTTT.

Only a few counts were recorded for this clone. This chain links TRBV30 with TRBJ1-3; no firm D call. Germline loops: CDR1 GTSNPN, CDR2 SVGIG (reference sequence). With 4 bases removed from V and 0 bases from J, the gap between germline ends came to 4 bases. The CDR3 loop spans 12 amino acids. CDR3: CAWTSSGNTIYF. The CDR3 bases are TGTGCCTGGACTTCCTCTGGAAACACCATATATTTT.

This clone was counted between two and nine times. The J gene is TRBJ2-7, the V gene TRBV6-4; 10 bases map to TRBD1. Per the germline V gene, CDR1 is MRHNA and CDR2 is SNTAGT. The V gene end was trimmed by 0 bases and the J gene end by 3 bases; junction bases not matched to a gene: 2. This CDR3 has 15 residues. CDR3: CASSDSGQGLYEQYV. CDR3 nucleotide sequence: TGTGCCAGCAGTGACTCGGGACAGGGGCTCTACGAGCAGTACGTC.

The chain combines TRBV6-1 with TRBJ2-2; no clear D. The ends were cut back, 1 base at V and 3 bases at J, with 6 bases in the middle. The CDR3 contains 14 residues. Germline values: CDR1 MNHNS, CDR2 SASEGT. The CDR3 spells CASSEVLHTGELFF. The DNA for the CDR3 is TGTGCCAGCAGTGAAGTTCTTCACACCGGGGAGCTGTTTTTT.

This chain links TRBV12-3 or TRBV12-4 with TRBJ2-7, with D possibly called TRBD1 or TRBD2 (5 bases each). The germline V and J ends were trimmed by 0 bases and 5 bases, with 11 bases remaining between them. The CDR3 runs to 14 residues. CDR3 amino acids: CASSLAQGENEQYF. CDR3 sequence (DNA): TGTGCCAGCAGTTTAGCGCAGGGAGAAAACGAGCAGTACTTC.

V usage is TRBV12-3 or TRBV12-4 and J usage is TRBJ2-3; possibly TRBD2 for D (5 bases). The V end lost 5 bases, the J end lost 5 bases, and 14 bases lay between the germline ends. This CDR3 region has 14 residues. The CDR3 here is CASSPPEERDTQYF. CDR3 nucleotides: TGTGCCAGCAGTCCTCCGGAGGAGAGAGATACGCAGTATTTT.

The V gene is TRBV20-1, the J gene TRBJ2-1; D possibly corresponds to TRBD2 (6 bases). Germline V gene sequence: CDR1 DFQATT, CDR2 SNEGSKA (reference sequence). The CDR3 sequence is 13 residues long. V was trimmed by 7 bases and J by 0 bases, leaving 10 bases between them. This CDR3 is CSGAGSSYNEQFF. In DNA form, the CDR3 reads TGCAGTGGAGCGGGTAGCTCCTACAATGAGCAGTTCTTC.

In its sample, this clone was seen a few times. The chain uses TRBV12-3 or TRBV12-4 and TRBJ1-6; D ambiguous. Trimming took 2 bases from V and 3 from J, leaving 5 bases between them. The CDR3 length is 14 residues. The CDR3 DNA sequence: TGTGCCAGCAGTTTACGGAGCTATAATTCACCCCTCCACTTT. Translated: CASSLRSYNSPLHF.